Presented here are 17 T cell receptor beta chains from one specimen sequenced in a study of shared clonotypes between healthy human individuals (dated by TCRdb to about 2020). CD8 naive samples were obtained by positive selection for CCR7 among CD45RO-negative cells, yielding a CD45RA+CCR7+ population from which TemRA cells were excluded. Libraries were made using the immunoSEQ multiplex PCR assay. Entries here come from immuneACCESS through TCRdb and include only in-frame sequences with V and J called. Some clones fail to appear in such tables; in the studies checked, an unresolved V gene covers under half of the shortfall, and the cause of the remainder is unknown. The sample yields fewer than 1 million clones; 95% to 97% were counted once. The ten largest clones capture about 0.21% of the sample. The sequenced sample consisted of naive CD8+ T cells sorted from blood. Reading the label with the study, this specimen's cell subset or site is: CD45RA+CCR7+. Every receptor here comes from a man aged 25 to 40 in good health.

V gene TRBV27 combines with J gene TRBJ2-7; D is unclear. Germline V gene lookup returns CDR1 MNHEY and CDR2 SMNVEV (reference sequence). This CDR3 is 13 amino acids long. The V gene lost 0 bases and the J gene lost 2 bases, with 5 bases spanning the gap. CDR3 residues: CASSLSSPYEQYF. The CDR3 DNA sequence: TGTGCCAGCAGTTTATCCAGTCCCTACGAGCAGTACTTC.

This clone was counted once. This chain joins TRBV4-1 and TRBJ2-7; D not certain. This CDR3 region has 14 residues. V lost 3 bases and J lost 3, with 12 bases in between. Per germline, CDR1 MGHRA and CDR2 YSYEKL. The CDR3 reads CASSQAERGYEQYF. The DNA for the CDR3 is TGCGCCAGCAGCCAGGCAGAACGAGGCTACGAGCAGTACTTC.

V is TRBV7-2 and J is TRBJ1-1; tentatively, D is TRBD1 (5 bases). The CDR3 loop spans 13 amino acids. Deletions cut 8 bases from V and 5 bases from J, with 15 bases between. Germline assignment: CDR1 SGHTA and CDR2 FQGNSA. The CDR3 DNA is TGTGCCAGCCACCTAGGGTGGGGGACTGAAGCTTTCTTT. It codes for CASHLGWGTEAFF.

In its sample, this clone was seen a few times. V usage is TRBV9 and J usage is TRBJ2-3; unclear D gene. The CDR3 runs to 13 residues. Germline CDR1 and CDR2: SGDLS and YYNGEE. Deletions cut 3 bases from V and 6 bases from J, with 11 bases between. The CDR3 sequence is CASSAQPGDTQYF. CDR3 in DNA: TGTGCCAGCAGCGCCCAGCCGGGCGATACGCAGTATTTT.

The chain has TRBV10-3 and TRBJ2-1; 8 bases match TRBD2. V dropped 0 bases and J dropped 7; count of bases not matched to a gene: 11. Germline V gene data show CDR1 as ENHRY and CDR2 as SYGVKD. The CDR3 runs to 17 residues. CDR3 bases: TGTGCCATCAGTGAGTCGGTAGGGCTAGCGGGCGGAAATGAGCAGTTCTTC. This encodes CAISESVGLAGGNEQFF.

The rearrangement uses TRBV4-1 and TRBJ2-6, with D hard to call. Germline V CDR1 and CDR2: MGHRA, YSYEKL. With 4 bases removed from V and 0 bases from J, the gap between germline ends came to 7 bases. The CDR3 length is 15 residues. CDR3 loop: CASSLINSGANVLTF. For the CDR3, the DNA is TGCGCCAGCAGCCTAATTAACTCTGGGGCCAACGTCCTGACTTTC.

This clone was recorded once. J is TRBJ2-1 and V is TRBV27; TRBD2 matches at 7 bases. Trimming at V came to 6 bases and at J to 5 bases, leaving 4 bases not matched to a gene. CDR3 length equals 13 residues. The germline CDR1 and CDR2 sequences are MNHEY and SMNVEV (reference sequence). Here the CDR3 reads CASRLAANNEQFF. The CDR3 DNA reads TGTGCCAGCAGGCTAGCGGCTAACAATGAGCAGTTCTTC.

The chain uses TRBV5-5 and TRBJ2-7; a weak D match, TRBD2 (6 bases). Germline V gene lookup returns CDR1 SGHKS and CDR2 YYEKEE (reference sequence). V lost 0 bases to trimming and J lost 0 bases, with 13 bases between them. This CDR3 is built from 16 residues. CDR3 sequence reads: CASSLAGTPSSYEQYF. In DNA form, the CDR3 reads TGTGCCAGCAGCTTGGCCGGGACTCCCAGCTCCTACGAGCAGTACTTC.

Concerning this clone: The sample carries other DNA sequences with the same CDR3. This chain links TRBV7-9 with TRBJ2-7, with 10 bases lining up with TRBD2. The CDR3 has 15 residues. Germline loops: CDR1 SEHNR, CDR2 FQNEAQ (reference sequence). After removal of 5 bases from V and 1 base from J, the junction contained 5 bases not matched to a gene. The CDR3: CASSPPTSGSYEQYF. CDR3 sequence (DNA): TGTGCCAGCAGCCCGCCGACTAGCGGGTCCTACGAGCAGTACTTC.

The genes are TRBV5-1 and TRBJ1-1; D is undetermined. The length of the CDR3 is 9 residues. V lost 6 bases and J 10 bases, leaving 7 bases between the germline ends. Germline CDR1 is SGHRS and CDR2 is YFSETQ. Here the CDR3 DNA reads TGCGCCAGCACCTCGGGAGCTTTCTTT. Amino acids: CASTSGAFF.

The CDR3 nucleotides are TGCGCCAGCAGCCACCGGACAGGGGCCTACGAGCAGTACTTC. This translates into CASSHRTGAYEQYF. The chain has TRBV4-3 and TRBJ2-7; 9 bases match TRBD1. The CDR3 spans 14 residues. V was pared by 3 bases and J by 2 bases, with 2 bases of the junction left unmatched. In germline, CDR1 is LGHNA, CDR2 YSLEER.

V and J are TRBV13 and TRBJ2-3, with D possibly TRBD2 on 5 matching bases. The V gene's germline CDR1 is PRHDT and CDR2 FYEKMQ (reference sequence). Trimming removed 3 bases from V and 5 bases from J, with 15 bases in between. The CDR3 sequence is 15 residues long. CDR3 sequence: CASSLKVSAGDTQYF. For the CDR3, the DNA is TGTGCCAGCAGCTTGAAGGTGTCGGCGGGAGATACGCAGTATTTT.

The chain combines TRBV6-6 with TRBJ2-6; the D is unclear. Germline CDR1 and CDR2: MNHNY and SVGAGI (reference sequence). V shed 11 bases and J shed 0 bases, with 5 bases lying between them. The CDR3 sequence is 12 residues long. The DNA for the CDR3 is TGTGCCTTTGGCTCTGGGGCCAACGTCCTGACTTTC. This translates into CAFGSGANVLTF.

V usage is TRBV7-9 and J usage is TRBJ1-1; no firm D call. The germline gives CDR1 SEHNR, CDR2 FQNEAQ (reference sequence). Trimming stripped 2 bases from V and 4 bases from J, with 5 bases between. CDR3 length: 12 amino acids. CDR3 bases: TGTGCCAGCAGCTTATTCGCCACTGAAGCTTTCTTT. Its protein product is CASSLFATEAFF.

This chain joins TRBV7-6 and TRBJ2-5; D gene uncertain. From germline, CDR1 is SGHVS and CDR2 FNYEAQ. The V end was cut by 2 bases, the J end by 1 base, with 11 bases between. The CDR3 is made up of 15 amino acids. The DNA of the CDR3 is TGTGCCAGCAGCTTAAGTGGCGAAAGCCAAGAGACCCAGTACTTC. It encodes CASSLSGESQETQYF.

The chain is built from TRBV29-1 and TRBJ2-3; D unresolved. Germline assignment: CDR1 SQVTM and CDR2 ANQGSEA. Between the trimmed V and J ends, which lost 7 bases and 5 bases, there was a span of 13 bases. This CDR3 is built from 12 residues. CDR3 amino acids: CSGTLPIDTQYF. In DNA, the CDR3 is TGCAGCGGTACCCTACCTATAGATACGCAGTATTTT.

The rearrangement uses TRBV5-1 and TRBJ1-1; D might be TRBD1 (5 bases). CDR3 size: 14 residues. Trimming stripped 6 bases from V and 1 base from J, with 13 bases between. Germline CDR1 SGHRS, CDR2 YFSETQ. The CDR3 DNA follows: TGCGCCAGCACCTCACGGGGCGGGAACACTGAAGCTTTCTTT. Translating it yields CASTSRGGNTEAFF. Full variable domain (outside the CDR3, taken from reference TRBV5-1 and TRBJ1-1): KAGVTQTPRYLIKTRGQQVTLSCSPISGHRSVSWYQQTPGQGLQFLFEYFSETQRNKGNFPGRFSGRQFSNSRSEMNVSTLELGDSALYLCASTSRGGNTEAFFGQGTRLTVV.